These 11 T cell receptor beta chains came from one sample sequenced in a study of blood T cells in healthy people across ages. Using a J-beta primer mix together with a sample-barcoded 5' primer, a second PCR was run for about 6 to 12 cycles. TCRdb re-analysed the 5' RACE reads in MiXCR, keeping a single row per CDR3 protein. There are under 2 million distinct CDR3 sequences in the sample; about 31% occur only once, and about 11% lies in the top ten. What was sequenced was blood. The receptors stem from a woman aged 25-40 years in good health.

This clonotype was observed many times. The chain recombines TRBV20-1 with TRBJ2-7; 8 nucleotides line up with TRBD1. CDR1 and CDR2 from the germline V gene are DFQATT and SNEGSKA (reference sequence). The CDR3 runs to 14 residues. The junction had 8 bases not matched to a gene; V was cut back by 6 bases and J by 1 base. Here the CDR3 reads CSARTGISSYEQYF. The CDR3 nucleotides read TGCAGTGCCAGGACAGGGATTTCATCCTACGAGCAGTACTTC.

This clonotype was seen only a few times. The rearrangement joins TRBV6-1 to TRBJ1-1, with D unresolved. This CDR3 is 14 amino acids long. Germline loops: CDR1 MNHNS, CDR2 SASEGT. Trimming removed 7 bases from V and 0 bases from J, with 12 bases in between. The CDR3 is CASTLRALNTEAFF. The CDR3 region has the DNA TGTGCCAGCACCCTGCGAGCCCTGAACACTGAAGCTTTCTTT.

This clonotype was picked up a small number of times. This chain links TRBV12-3 or TRBV12-4 with TRBJ2-7, with 8 bases lining up with TRBD1. Losses at the gene ends were 3 bases for V and 6 bases for J; bases not matched to a gene: 7. The CDR3 covers 14 residues. The CDR3 DNA is TGTGCCAGCAGTTTCACAGGGGGGTCATCCGAGCAGTACTTC. Translated, it gives CASSFTGGSSEQYF.

The CDR3, as DNA: TGTGCCAGCAGGTCTACAGGGCTCGAGCAGTACTTC. This sequence encodes CASRSTGLEQYF. This chain uses TRBV28 with TRBJ2-7; possibly TRBD1 for D (6 bases). The ends were cut back, 6 bases at V and 6 bases at J, with 12 bases in the middle. The CDR3 sequence is 12 residues long. CDR1 and CDR2 (germline): MDHEN, SYDVKM.

This sequence joins TRBV30 and TRBJ2-6; 7 positions match TRBD2. Germline CDR1 and CDR2: GTSNPN and SVGIG (reference sequence). Germline trimming cut 4 bases from V and 0 bases from J; bases unmatched to any gene: 9. The CDR3 is 17 amino acids. The CDR3 sequence: CAWIGGGMHSGANVLTF. The CDR3 DNA is TGTGCCTGGATTGGGGGAGGGATGCACTCTGGGGCCAACGTCCTGACTTTC. The variable domain in full, with the rest retrieved from reference TRBV30 and TRBJ2-6, is SQTIHQWPATLVQPVGSPLSLECTVEGTSNPNLYWYRQAAGRGLQLLFYSVGIGQISSEVPQNLSASRPQDRQFILSSKKLLLSDSGFYLCAWIGGGMHSGANVLTFGAGSRLTVL.

About this clonotype itself: This sequence may be a read error, since a much larger clone differs from it by one base. CDR3 amino acids: CASRPGTPNTEAFF. The CDR3 nucleotides read TGTGCCAGCAGGCCCGGGACACCGAACACTGAAGCTTTCTTT. The rearrangement joins TRBV12-3 or TRBV12-4 to TRBJ1-1; the D gene is possibly TRBD1 (6 bases). Trimming removed 6 bases at V and 1 base at J, with 12 bases between. This CDR3 contains 14 residues.

This chain connects TRBV28 to TRBJ2-3, with 7 nucleotides matching TRBD2. The V gene end was trimmed by 6 bases and the J gene end by 9 bases; junction bases not matched to a gene: 9. This CDR3 has 13 residues. In germline, CDR1 is MDHEN, CDR2 SYDVKM. The chain's CDR3 is CASRLQGLVTQYF. CDR3 in DNA: TGTGCCAGCAGACTCCAAGGACTAGTCACGCAGTATTTT.

In this sample, this clonotype turned up many times. The CDR3 DNA reads TGTGCCAGCAGCGAGTATGACGGCACAGATACGCAGTATTTT. This encodes CASSEYDGTDTQYF. V is TRBV9 and J is TRBJ2-3; D gene unclear. The germline gives CDR1 SGDLS, CDR2 YYNGEE. V gave up 3 bases and J gave up 1 base, with 9 bases separating them. This CDR3 is built from 14 residues.

This clonotype was seen only a few times. This rearrangement joins TRBV10-3 to TRBJ2-3; TRBD2 aligns across 10 bases. Per the germline V gene, CDR1 is ENHRY and CDR2 is SYGVKD. With 8 bases clipped from V and 3 bases from J, the junction kept 5 bases outside the gene matches. This CDR3 contains 14 residues. CDR3 residues: CAISASGRTDTQYF. The CDR3 DNA is TGTGCCATCTCGGCTAGCGGGAGAACAGATACGCAGTATTTT.

This chain connects TRBV15 to TRBJ2-1; D might be TRBD1 (6 bases). Germline CDR1 is LNHNV and CDR2 is YYDKDF (reference sequence). The CDR3 is 16 amino acids. Trimming removed 0 bases at V and 3 bases at J, with 12 bases between. CDR3: CATSRDGGRSYNEQFF. The CDR3 DNA sequence: TGTGCCACCAGCAGAGATGGGGGCAGGAGCTACAATGAGCAGTTCTTC.

As concerns this clonotype: The conserved phenylalanine or tryptophan normally closing the CDR3 is absent here, so this likely arose from a read error. The chain joins TRBV14 to TRBJ2-2, with D unresolved. Trimming cost V 6 bases and J 0 bases, with 8 bases left between them. Germline assignment: CDR1 SGHDN and CDR2 FVKESK. The CDR3 spans 14 residues. This chain's CDR3 is CASSFGPNTGELFV. The CDR3 DNA follows: TGTGCCAGCAGTTTCGGGCCGAACACCGGGGAGCTGTTTGTT.